This T cell receptor (beta chain) was found in a study of T-cell reconstitution after alpha-beta-depleted transplantation in children. There are 16 residues in the CDR3. Germline trimming cut 0 bases from V and 7 bases from J; bases unmatched to any gene: 8. Germline values: CDR1 MGHRA, CDR2 YSYEKL. This clonotype was counted a few times. TCRbeta library construction was performed incorporating unique molecular identifiers. Using its own MiXCR run on the PCR reads, TCRdb lists one record per CDR3 protein. The data show about 360,000 distinct CDR3 sequences, about an eighth seen once. This material consisted of PBMCs, taken from the stem cell graft. The receptor comes from a human donor who donated a stem cell graft to a child with Fanconi anemia. The J gene is TRBJ1-2, the V gene TRBV4-1; 10 nucleotides match TRBD1. CDR3 nucleotides: TGCGCCAGCAGCCAAGATCCGAGACAGGGGGCCTCTGGCTACACCTTC. The encoded protein is CASSQDPRQGASGYTF.